These T cell receptor beta chains were read from a single sample in a study of cytomegalovirus exposure and HLA in healthy donors. The protocol was immunoSEQ multiplex PCR, while the TCRdb copy is restricted to in-frame clones and leaves out a portion. The profile shows 81,000 or so clones, 65% to 80% of them singletons. The sequencing sample was made of PBMCs. All receptors come from a man in his sixties in good health and CMV-seronegative. Each CDR3 is given with its conserved first and last residue. A D gene is named only where the DNA matches it firmly. Size is stated for part of the rows, as once, few or many counts, or as a class when the clone is expanded.

j_call | v_call | d_call | clone_size | cdr3_nt | cdr3_aa
TRBJ1-1 | TRBV19 | NA | NA | TGTGCCGTTAACTCTCAGGGGCAGACCATGAACACTGAAGCTTTCTTT | CAVNSQGQTMNTEAFF
TRBJ1-2 | TRBV5-6 | NA | NA | TGTGCCAGCAGCTTAATATTTCGCGAGTATGGCTACACCTTC | CASSLIFREYGYTF
TRBJ1-3 | TRBV5-1 | NA | NA | TGCGCCAGCAGCCCCGTAGGGGGGGAAAACACCATATATTTT | CASSPVGGENTIYF
TRBJ1-3 | TRBV6-5 | TRBD1 | NA | TGTGCCAGCAGTTACAAGACAGGGTCTGGAAACACCATATATTTT | CASSYKTGSGNTIYF
TRBJ2-7 | TRBV9 | NA | NA | TGTGCCAGCAGCGTGACGGAGTCCTACGAGCAGTACTTC | CASSVTESYEQYF
TRBJ2-2 | TRBV7-8 | NA | NA | TGTGCCAGCAGCCCCAGGGGACAGAACACCGGGGAGCTGTTTTTT | CASSPRGQNTGELFF
TRBJ2-2 | TRBV9 | NA | NA | TGTGCCAGCAGCCCCACCAGGGTCACCGGGGAGCTGTTTTTT | CASSPTRVTGELFF
TRBJ2-7 | TRBV7-8 | NA | NA | TGTGCCAGCAGCTTAGCGGGGGGGCGGTACGAGCAGTACTTC | CASSLAGGRYEQYF
TRBJ2-2 | TRBV5-1 | TRBD2 | NA | TGCGCCAGCAGCTTGGGACTAGCTACCGGGGAGCTGTTTTTT | CASSLGLATGELFF
TRBJ2-5 | TRBV7-9 | NA | NA | TGTGCCAGCAGCCCCGACAACAAAGAGACCCAGTACTTC | CASSPDNKETQYF
TRBJ1-6 | TRBV7-6 | NA | NA | TGTGCCAGCAGCTACGGGGTACCAGCTACTAATTCACCCCTCCACTTT | CASSYGVPATNSPLHF
TRBJ1-5 | TRBV19 | NA | NA | TGTGGCGCGGGGTGGAGCAATCAGCCCCAGCATTTT | CGAGWSNQPQHF
TRBJ2-1 | TRBV15 | TRBD1 | NA | TGTGCCACCAGGAAGACCGGGACAGGGGTCCGTAATGAGCAGTTCTTC | CATRKTGTGVRNEQFF
TRBJ1-1 | TRBV7-3 | NA | NA | TGTGCCAGCAGCTTAATACGGACAAGGAACACTGAAGCTTTCTTT | CASSLIRTRNTEAFF
TRBJ1-2 | TRBV27 | TRBD1 | NA | TGTGCCAGCAGTTTACAGGGGGCTAACTATGGCTACACCTTC | CASSLQGANYGYTF
TRBJ2-3 | TRBV4-1 | NA | NA | TGCGCCAGCGCCCGGCAGGGGTCCACAGATACGCAGTATTTT | CASARQGSTDTQYF
TRBJ1-1 | TRBV5-1 | NA | NA | TGCGCCAGCCGGGTGAACACTGAAGCTTTCTTT | CASRVNTEAFF
TRBJ1-2 | TRBV6-1 | TRBD1 | once | TGTGCCAGCAGCCGGACAGGGGCGAGTAACTATGGCTACACCTTC | CASSRTGASNYGYTF
TRBJ1-2 | TRBV21-1 | NA | few | TGTGCCAGCAGCCAGAGAGGACAGGGGGGTCGCTATGGCTACACCTTC | CASSQRGQGGRYGYTF
TRBJ2-1 | TRBV7-3 | TRBD1 | NA | TGTGCCAGCAGCGACCGAAGACAGGGGGTCCGGGACAATGAGCAGTTCTTC | CASSDRRQGVRDNEQFF
TRBJ1-4 | TRBV4-1 | NA | few | TGCGCCAGCAGCCAAGACCCTCCACGATTAGGCGGGTGGGAAAATGAAAAACTGTTTTTT | CASSQDPPRLGGWENEKLFF
TRBJ2-7 | TRBV12-5 | NA | NA | TGTGCTAGTGGTACAGGGATACACGAGCAGTACTTC | CASGTGIHEQYF
TRBJ1-1 | TRBV9 | NA | few | TGTGCCAGCACCGGTGGGGGGATGAACACTGAAGCTTTCTTT | CASTGGGMNTEAFF
TRBJ1-2 | TRBV7-9 | NA | NA | TGTGCCAGCAGCTTGGGGGAGGTTGCAGGCTACACCTTC | CASSLGEVAGYTF
TRBJ2-7 | TRBV5-1 | TRBD2 | NA | TGCGCCAGCAGTGAATTGCCGGGGGGGCCTGGGGGCGAGCAGTACTTC | CASSELPGGPGGEQYF
TRBJ1-5 | TRBV5-5 | NA | NA | TGTGCCAGCAGCTGGGGGGGCAATCAGCCCCAGCATTTT | CASSWGGNQPQHF
TRBJ2-7 | TRBV5-1 | NA | NA | TGCGCCAGCAGCTTGCAGTCGGGTTTTGGCGAGCAGTACTTC | CASSLQSGFGEQYF
TRBJ1-1 | TRBV7-9 | NA | NA | TGTTCCAGCAGCTTCGAGGCAGGGGTTGCTTTCTTT | CSSSFEAGVAFF
TRBJ2-7 | TRBV27 | TRBD1 | once | TGTGCCAGCAGGGACAGGGCCTACGAGCAGTACTTC | CASRDRAYEQYF
TRBJ2-7 | TRBV9 | NA | NA | TGTGCCAGCAGCTCGCACCTCGGAGGGGGCTTGGGCGAGCAGTACTTC | CASSSHLGGGLGEQYF
TRBJ2-7 | TRBV5-4 | NA | NA | TGTGCCAGCAGCTTGGCCGGTTTAGTCTACGAGCAGTACTTC | CASSLAGLVYEQYF
TRBJ1-1 | TRBV4-1 | TRBD1 | few | TGCGCCAGCAGCCATTCTGGACAGGTCATGAACACTGAAGCTTTCTTT | CASSHSGQVMNTEAFF
TRBJ2-1 | TRBV11-2 | NA | NA | TGTGCCAGCAGTCTGGCAGGGGTTGACAATGAGCAGTTCTTC | CASSLAGVDNEQFF
TRBJ1-1 | TRBV5-1 | NA | NA | TGCGCCAGCAGCTTGGAAGTTGGGGCCGGGGCTTTCTTT | CASSLEVGAGAFF
TRBJ2-7 | TRBV11-2 | TRBD1 | few | TGTGCCAGCAGCGCAAGGACAGGGATGAGTGGCGAGCAGTACTTC | CASSARTGMSGEQYF
TRBJ2-1 | TRBV7-8 | NA | NA | TGTGCCAGCAGCTTAGCAAATATCGTAGTATCCTACAATGAGCAGTTCTTC | CASSLANIVVSYNEQFF
TRBJ1-1 | TRBV4-2 | NA | NA | TGTGCCAGCAGCCAAGTAGGCGGCCCTATGAACACTGAAGCTTTCTTT | CASSQVGGPMNTEAFF
TRBJ2-5 | TRBV29-1 | NA | NA | TGCAGCGTTGACAGGGAAGGGAAAAAGACCCAGTACTTC | CSVDREGKKTQYF
TRBJ2-7 | TRBV5-1 | TRBD1 | NA | TGCGCCAGCAGCTTGGAGCCTTCGGGACAGGGGGCCTACGAGCAGTACTTC | CASSLEPSGQGAYEQYF
TRBJ2-5 | TRBV30 | NA | NA | TGTGCCTGGAGTGTACTAGAGACCCAGTACTTC | CAWSVLETQYF
TRBJ2-5 | TRBV30 | TRBD2 | NA | TGTGCCTGGACTAGCGGGGGAAGGGAGACCCAGTACTTC | CAWTSGGRETQYF
TRBJ2-1 | TRBV5-1 | TRBD2 | NA | TGCGCCAGCAGCTTGGCGGGACTAGCGGGGTCGGGTGAGCAGTTCTTC | CASSLAGLAGSGEQFF
TRBJ2-3 | TRBV2 | NA | once | TGTGCCAGCAGTGAGGGCCAGGCCACAGATACGCAGTATTTT | CASSEGQATDTQYF
TRBJ2-1 | TRBV2 | TRBD1 | once | TGTGCCAGCAATCTGGACAGGGGAAACTACAATGAGCAGTTCTTC | CASNLDRGNYNEQFF
TRBJ1-1 | TRBV7-9 | TRBD1 | NA | TGTGCCAGCAGCTCCGATCCGGGACAGAGGAAACCGGACACTGAAGCTTTCTTT | CASSSDPGQRKPDTEAFF
TRBJ2-3 | TRBV2 | NA | NA | TGTGCCAGCAGTGAAGCCAGCAGGGCCTTGACAGATACGCAGTATTTT | CASSEASRALTDTQYF
TRBJ2-1 | TRBV5-1 | TRBD2 | NA | TGCGCCAGCAGCTTGGAGACTAGCGGGGGTGTTGAGCAGTTCTTC | CASSLETSGGVEQFF
TRBJ1-2 | TRBV28 | NA | few | TGTGCCAGCAGGCCTACCGTCGAGGTCCCCCCTAACTATGGCTACACCTTC | CASRPTVEVPPNYGYTF
TRBJ1-2 | TRBV30 | NA | NA | TGTGCCCAGAGGCGGGCGCCCGATGGCTATGGCTACACCTTC | CAQRRAPDGYGYTF
TRBJ1-1 | TRBV6-5 | NA | NA | TGTGCCAGCAGTGCATGGGCAGGGTTAAGAACTGAAGCTTTCTTT | CASSAWAGLRTEAFF
TRBJ1-6 | TRBV5-4 | TRBD1 | NA | TGTGCCAGCAGGCGGACAGGGAATAATTCACCCCTCCACTTT | CASRRTGNNSPLHF
TRBJ2-3 | TRBV5-1 | NA | few | TGCGCCAGCAGCACCGGGACTCACCCAGATACGCAGTATTTT | CASSTGTHPDTQYF
TRBJ2-1 | TRBV7-6 | TRBD2 | few | TGTGCCAGCAGCCCAAGCGGGGATGAGCAGTTCTTC | CASSPSGDEQFF